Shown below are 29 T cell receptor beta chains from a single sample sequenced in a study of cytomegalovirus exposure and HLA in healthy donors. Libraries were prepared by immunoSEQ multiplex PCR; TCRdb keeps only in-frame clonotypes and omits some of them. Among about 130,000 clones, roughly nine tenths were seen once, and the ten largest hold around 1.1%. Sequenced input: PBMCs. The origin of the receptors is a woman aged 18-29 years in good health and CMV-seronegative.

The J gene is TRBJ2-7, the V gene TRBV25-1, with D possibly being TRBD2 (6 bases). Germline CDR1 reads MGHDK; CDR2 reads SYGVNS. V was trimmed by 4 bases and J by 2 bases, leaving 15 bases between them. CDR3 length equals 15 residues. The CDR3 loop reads CASSGRDGITYEQYF. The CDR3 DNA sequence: TGTGCCAGCAGTGGGAGGGACGGAATTACCTACGAGCAGTACTTC.

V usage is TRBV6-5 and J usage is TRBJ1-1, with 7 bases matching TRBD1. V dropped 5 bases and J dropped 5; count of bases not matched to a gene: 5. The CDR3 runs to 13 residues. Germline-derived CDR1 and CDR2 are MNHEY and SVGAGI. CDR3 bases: TGTGCCAGCAGTACCCCGACAGGGACTGAAGCTTTCTTT. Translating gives CASSTPTGTEAFF.

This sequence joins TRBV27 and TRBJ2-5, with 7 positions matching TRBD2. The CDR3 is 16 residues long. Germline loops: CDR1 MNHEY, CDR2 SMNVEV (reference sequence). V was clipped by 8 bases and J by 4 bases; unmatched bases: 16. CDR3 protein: CASLPIAGTIPETQYF. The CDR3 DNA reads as TGTGCCAGCCTCCCCATTGCCGGGACTATCCCAGAGACCCAGTACTTC.

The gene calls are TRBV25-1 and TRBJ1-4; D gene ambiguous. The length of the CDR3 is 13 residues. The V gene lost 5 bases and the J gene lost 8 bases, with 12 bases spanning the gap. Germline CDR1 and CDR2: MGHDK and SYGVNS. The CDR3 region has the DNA TGTGCCAGCAGTACCGGGGTCTACGAAAAACTGTTTTTT. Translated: CASSTGVYEKLFF.

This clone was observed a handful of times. The CDR3, as DNA: TGTGCCTCCGAGGACATTCAGTACTTC. The encoded protein is CASEDIQYF. The chain links TRBV21-1 to TRBJ2-4; the table calls TRBD2, which could not be checked here. TRBV21-1 is tagged as a pseudogene. This CDR3 contains 9 residues.

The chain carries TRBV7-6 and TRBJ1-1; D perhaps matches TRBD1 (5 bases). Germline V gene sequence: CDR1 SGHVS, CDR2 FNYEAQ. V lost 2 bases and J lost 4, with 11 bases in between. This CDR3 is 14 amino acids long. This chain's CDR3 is CASSLTLQGTEAFF. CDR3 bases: TGTGCCAGCAGCTTAACCCTCCAGGGCACTGAAGCTTTCTTT.

The CDR3 nucleotides read TGTGCCAGCAGTTTGCCTACTAGCGGGAATGGAGACAATGAGCAGTTCTTC. Translation: CASSLPTSGNGDNEQFF. This chain connects TRBV28 to TRBJ2-1, with TRBD2 identical over 10 bases. V lost 3 bases to trimming and J lost 5 bases; unmatched junction nucleotides: 10. From germline, CDR1 is MDHEN and CDR2 SYDVKM. This CDR3 spans 17 amino acids.

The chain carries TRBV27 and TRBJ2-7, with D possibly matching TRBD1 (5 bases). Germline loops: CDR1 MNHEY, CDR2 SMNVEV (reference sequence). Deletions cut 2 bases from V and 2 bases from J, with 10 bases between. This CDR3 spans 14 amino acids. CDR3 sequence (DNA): TGTGCCAGCAGTTTAAAGGGGCCCCCCTACGAGCAGTACTTC. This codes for CASSLKGPPYEQYF.

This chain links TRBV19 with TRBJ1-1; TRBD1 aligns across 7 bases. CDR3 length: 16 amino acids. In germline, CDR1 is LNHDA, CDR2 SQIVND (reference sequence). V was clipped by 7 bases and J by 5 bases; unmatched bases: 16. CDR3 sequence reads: CASNPTGRVVPTEAFF. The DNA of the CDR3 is TGTGCCAGTAATCCGACAGGGCGGGTAGTTCCAACTGAAGCTTTCTTT.

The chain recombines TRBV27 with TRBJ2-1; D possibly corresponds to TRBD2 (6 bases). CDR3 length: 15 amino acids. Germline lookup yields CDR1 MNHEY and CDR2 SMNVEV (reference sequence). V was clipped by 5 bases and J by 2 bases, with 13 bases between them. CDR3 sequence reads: CASSISGSPYNEQFF. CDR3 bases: TGTGCCAGCAGTATTTCCGGGAGCCCCTACAATGAGCAGTTCTTC.

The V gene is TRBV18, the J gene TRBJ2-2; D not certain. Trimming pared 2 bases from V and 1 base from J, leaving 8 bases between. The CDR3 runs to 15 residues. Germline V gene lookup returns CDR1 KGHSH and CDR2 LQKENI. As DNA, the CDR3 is TGTGCCAGCTCACCATTGTCAGGGAACACCGGGGAGCTGTTTTTT. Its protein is CASSPLSGNTGELFF.

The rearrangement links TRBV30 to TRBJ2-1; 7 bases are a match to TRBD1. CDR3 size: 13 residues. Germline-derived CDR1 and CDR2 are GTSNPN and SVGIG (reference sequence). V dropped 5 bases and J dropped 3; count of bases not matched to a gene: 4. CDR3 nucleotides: TGTGCCTGGTCGACAGGGAACTACAATGAGCAGTTCTTC. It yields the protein CAWSTGNYNEQFF. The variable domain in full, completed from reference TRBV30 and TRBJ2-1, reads SQTIHQWPATLVQPVGSPLSLECTVEGTSNPNLYWYRQAAGRGLQLLFYSVGIGQISSEVPQNLSASRPQDRQFILSSKKLLLSDSGFYLCAWSTGNYNEQFFGPGTRLTVL.

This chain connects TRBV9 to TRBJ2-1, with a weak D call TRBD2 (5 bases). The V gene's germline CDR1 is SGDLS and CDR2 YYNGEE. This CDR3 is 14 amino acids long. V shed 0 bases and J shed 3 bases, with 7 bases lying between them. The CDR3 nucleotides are TGTGCCAGCAGCGTAGGTGGACTCTACAATGAGCAGTTCTTC. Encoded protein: CASSVGGLYNEQFF.

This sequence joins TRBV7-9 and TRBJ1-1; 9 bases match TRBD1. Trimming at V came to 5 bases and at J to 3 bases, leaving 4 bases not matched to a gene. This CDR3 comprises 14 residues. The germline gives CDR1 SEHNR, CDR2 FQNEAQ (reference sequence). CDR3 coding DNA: TGTGCCAGCAGCCCGCGGACAGGGGACACTGAAGCTTTCTTT. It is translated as CASSPRTGDTEAFF. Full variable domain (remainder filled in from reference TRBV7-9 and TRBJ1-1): DTGVSQNPRHKITKRGQNVTFRCDPISEHNRLYWYRQTLGQGPEFLTYFQNEAQLEKSRLLSDRFSAERPKGSFSTLEIQRTEQGDSAMYLCASSPRTGDTEAFFGQGTRLTVV.

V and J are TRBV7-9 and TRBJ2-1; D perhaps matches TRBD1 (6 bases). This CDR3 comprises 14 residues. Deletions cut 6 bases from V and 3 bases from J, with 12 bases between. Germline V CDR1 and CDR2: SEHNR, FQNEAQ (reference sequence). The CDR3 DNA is TGTGCCAGCAGTTTCGGACAGAACTACAATGAGCAGTTCTTC. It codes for CASSFGQNYNEQFF.

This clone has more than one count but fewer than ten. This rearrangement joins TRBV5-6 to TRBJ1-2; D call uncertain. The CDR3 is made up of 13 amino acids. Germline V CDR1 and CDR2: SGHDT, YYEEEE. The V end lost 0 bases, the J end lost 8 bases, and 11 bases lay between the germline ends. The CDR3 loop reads CASSLDRLRGYTF. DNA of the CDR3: TGTGCCAGCAGCTTGGATCGGCTGAGGGGCTACACCTTC.

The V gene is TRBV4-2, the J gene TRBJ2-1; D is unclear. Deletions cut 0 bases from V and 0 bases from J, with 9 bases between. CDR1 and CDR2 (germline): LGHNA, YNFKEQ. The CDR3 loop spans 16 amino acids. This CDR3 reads CASSQDLASSYNEQFF. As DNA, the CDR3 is TGTGCCAGCAGCCAAGATTTGGCTAGCTCCTACAATGAGCAGTTCTTC.

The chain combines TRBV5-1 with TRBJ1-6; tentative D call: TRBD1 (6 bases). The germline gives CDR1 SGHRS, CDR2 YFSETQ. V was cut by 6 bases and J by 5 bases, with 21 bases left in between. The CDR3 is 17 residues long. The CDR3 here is CASITSLTGGHNSPLHF. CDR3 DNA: TGCGCCAGCATAACCAGCCTGACAGGAGGCCATAATTCACCCCTCCACTTT.

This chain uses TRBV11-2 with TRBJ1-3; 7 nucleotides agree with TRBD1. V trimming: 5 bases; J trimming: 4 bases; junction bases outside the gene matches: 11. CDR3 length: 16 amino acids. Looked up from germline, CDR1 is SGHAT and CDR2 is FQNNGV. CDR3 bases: TGTGCCAGCAGCGCCCTGGGACAGAGAAAAGGAAACACCATATATTTT. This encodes CASSALGQRKGNTIYF. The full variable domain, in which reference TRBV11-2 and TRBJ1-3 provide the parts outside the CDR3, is EAGVAQSPRYKIIEKRQSVAFWCNPISGHATLYWYQQILGQGPKLLIQFQNNGVVDDSQLPKDRFSAERLKGVDSTLKIQPAKLEDSAVYLCASSALGQRKGNTIYFGEGSWLTVV.

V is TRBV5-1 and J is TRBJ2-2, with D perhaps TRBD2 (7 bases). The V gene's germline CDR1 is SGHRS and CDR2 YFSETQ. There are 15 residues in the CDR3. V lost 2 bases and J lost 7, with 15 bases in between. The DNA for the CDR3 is TGCGCCAGCAGCTTAAAGGCGGGGGCGGACGGGGAGCTGTTTTTT. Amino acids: CASSLKAGADGELFF.

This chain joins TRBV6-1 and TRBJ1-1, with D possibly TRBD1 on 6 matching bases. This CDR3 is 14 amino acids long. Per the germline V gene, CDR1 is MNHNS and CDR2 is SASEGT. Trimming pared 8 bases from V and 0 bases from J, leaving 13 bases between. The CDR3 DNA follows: TGTGCCAGCGACCCCGGGACAATGAACACTGAAGCTTTCTTT. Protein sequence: CASDPGTMNTEAFF.

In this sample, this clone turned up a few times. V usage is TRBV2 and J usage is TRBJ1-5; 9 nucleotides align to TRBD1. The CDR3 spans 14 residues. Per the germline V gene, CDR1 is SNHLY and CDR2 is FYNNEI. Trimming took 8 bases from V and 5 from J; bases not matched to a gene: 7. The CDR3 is CASQGQGSHQPQHF. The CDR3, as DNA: TGTGCCAGCCAGGGACAGGGAAGTCATCAGCCCCAGCATTTT.

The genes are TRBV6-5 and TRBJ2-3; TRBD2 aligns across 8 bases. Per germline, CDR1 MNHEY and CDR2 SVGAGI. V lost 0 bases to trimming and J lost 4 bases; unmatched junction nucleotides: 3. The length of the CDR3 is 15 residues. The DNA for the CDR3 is TGTGCCAGCAGTTACTCTGGAGCGGGAGCAGATACGCAGTATTTT. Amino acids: CASSYSGAGADTQYF.

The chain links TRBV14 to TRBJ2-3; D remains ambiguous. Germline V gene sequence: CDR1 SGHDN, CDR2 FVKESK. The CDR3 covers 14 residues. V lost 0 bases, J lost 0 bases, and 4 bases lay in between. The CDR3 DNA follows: TGTGCCAGCAGCCAAGATTATAGCACAGATACGCAGTATTTT. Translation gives CASSQDYSTDTQYF.

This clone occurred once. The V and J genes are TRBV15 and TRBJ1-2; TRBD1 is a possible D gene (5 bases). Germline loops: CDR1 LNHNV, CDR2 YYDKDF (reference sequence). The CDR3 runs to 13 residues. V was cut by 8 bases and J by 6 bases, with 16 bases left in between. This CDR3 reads CATRGETSNGYTF. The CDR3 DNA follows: TGTGCCACCCGGGGGGAAACCTCGAATGGCTACACCTTC.

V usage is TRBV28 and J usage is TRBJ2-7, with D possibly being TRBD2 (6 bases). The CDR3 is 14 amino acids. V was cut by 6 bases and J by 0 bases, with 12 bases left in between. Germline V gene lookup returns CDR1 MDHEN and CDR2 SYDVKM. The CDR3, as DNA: TGTGCCAGCAGCGTCCGGGGGACCTCCTACGAGCAGTACGTC. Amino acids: CASSVRGTSYEQYV.

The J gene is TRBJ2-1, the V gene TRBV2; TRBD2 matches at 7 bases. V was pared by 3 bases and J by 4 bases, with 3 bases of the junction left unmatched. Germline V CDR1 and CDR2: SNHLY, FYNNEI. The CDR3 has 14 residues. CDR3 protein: CASSDQAGYNEQFF. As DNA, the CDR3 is TGTGCCAGCAGTGATCAAGCGGGGTACAATGAGCAGTTCTTC.

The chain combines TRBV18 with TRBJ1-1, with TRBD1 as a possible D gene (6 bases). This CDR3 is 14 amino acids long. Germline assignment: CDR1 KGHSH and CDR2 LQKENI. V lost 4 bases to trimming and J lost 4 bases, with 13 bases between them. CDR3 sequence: CASSLQDRSTEAFF. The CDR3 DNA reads TGTGCCAGCTCACTCCAGGACAGATCCACTGAAGCTTTCTTT.

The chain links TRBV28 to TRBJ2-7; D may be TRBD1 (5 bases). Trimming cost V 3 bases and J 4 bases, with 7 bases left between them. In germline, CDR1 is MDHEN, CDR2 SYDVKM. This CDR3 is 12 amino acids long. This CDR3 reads CASSFGAYEQYF. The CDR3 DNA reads TGTGCCAGCAGTTTTGGGGCGTACGAGCAGTACTTC.